This TCR beta chain was captured by sequencing in a study of blood T cell repertoires in COVID-19. Study at large: Sources were T cells, B-cell-depleted T cells, or PBMCs; the material itself was cDNA or gDNA.

The CDR3 runs 16 residues. Trimming stripped 2 bases from V and 4 bases from J, with 15 bases between. Germline V gene data show CDR1 as SNHLY and CDR2 as FYNNEI. A single count supports this clone. The Seattle patients, enrolled during active infection, were followed longitudinally. The method was immunoSEQ multiplex PCR; TCRdb's version includes in-frame clones alone and lacks a portion of them. In the table there are 150,000 to 200,000 clones, 81% of which are singletons. The source is a woman aged 35 to 49 with COVID-19, enrolled during active disease. Material: peripheral blood. This chain uses TRBV2 with TRBJ2-1; maybe TRBD2 (7 bases). The DNA of the CDR3 is TGTGCCAGCAGTGAAAGGGTAGGGGGGGTATACAATGAGCAGTTCTTC. Encoded protein: CASSERVGGVYNEQFF.